This T cell receptor (beta chain) derives from a study of CD8+ T cells in alopecia areata. Sequencing templates came from extracted RNA that was reverse transcribed into cDNA. Sequenced by immunoSEQ multiplex PCR; TCRdb stores in-frame clones only, minus some. The table includes about 270,000 clones, about three fifths detected once. Described treatment: oral pan-JAK inhibitor, 5-10 mg twice daily. The clonotype was recovered from a human donor with alopecia areata. This specimen was CD4+ T cells sorted from blood, taken around week 54, from a patient treated with tofacitinib.

The CDR3 DNA reads as TGTGCCTGGAGTCTGGACCTTCAAGAGACCCAGTACTTC. It yields the protein CAWSLDLQETQYF. This chain joins TRBV30 and TRBJ2-5; no clear D gene. Trimming took off 2 bases at V and 2 bases at J, with 9 bases between the two ends. The CDR3 runs 13 residues. The V gene's germline CDR1 is GTSNPN and CDR2 SVGIG (reference sequence).